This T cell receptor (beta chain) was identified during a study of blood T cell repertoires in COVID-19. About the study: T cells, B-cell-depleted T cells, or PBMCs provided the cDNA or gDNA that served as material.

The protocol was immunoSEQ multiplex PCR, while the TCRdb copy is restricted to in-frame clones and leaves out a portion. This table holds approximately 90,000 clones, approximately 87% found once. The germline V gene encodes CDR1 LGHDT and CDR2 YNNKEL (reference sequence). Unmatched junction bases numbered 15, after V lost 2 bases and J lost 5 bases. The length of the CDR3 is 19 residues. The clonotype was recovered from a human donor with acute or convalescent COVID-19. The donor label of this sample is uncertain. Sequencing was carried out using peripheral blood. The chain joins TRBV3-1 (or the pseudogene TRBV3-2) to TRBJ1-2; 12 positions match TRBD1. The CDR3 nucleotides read TGTGCCAGCAGCCAACAAACCTCACGGCCGGGACAGGGGGCATATGGCTACACCTTC. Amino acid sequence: CASSQQTSRPGQGAYGYTF.